One sample yielded the 30 T cell receptor beta chains listed below, sequenced in a study of blood T cells in healthy people across ages. Primed by a sample-barcoded 5' primer and a J-beta primer mix, a second PCR proceeded for about 6 to 12 cycles. Each CDR3 protein is one row after TCRdb ran MiXCR on the 5' RACE reads. The profile shows roughly 700,000 distinct CDR3 sequences, approximately 49% of them singletons. Sequencing was carried out using blood. The source of these receptors is an older woman in good health.

The CDR3 DNA reads TGCGCCAGCCAAAGGGGTGGGAGCACAGATACGCAGTATTTT. This codes for CASQRGGSTDTQYF. The J gene is TRBJ2-3, the V gene TRBV5-1; possible D gene TRBD1, 5 bases. In germline, CDR1 is SGHRS, CDR2 YFSETQ. The CDR3 length is 14 residues. Trimming stripped 7 bases from V and 0 bases from J, with 12 bases between.

The chain employs TRBV5-1 and TRBJ2-3, with D perhaps TRBD1 (6 bases). The germline CDR1 and CDR2 sequences are SGHRS and YFSETQ. This CDR3 contains 15 residues. Between the trimmed V and J ends, which lost 0 bases and 0 bases, there was a span of 8 bases. The CDR3 is CASSLDRASTDTQYF. The CDR3 DNA follows: TGCGCCAGCAGCTTGGACAGGGCTAGCACAGATACGCAGTATTTT.

V usage is TRBV7-2 and J usage is TRBJ1-2, with D perhaps TRBD1 (6 bases). The CDR3 is 14 amino acids. Germline CDR1 SGHTA, CDR2 FQGNSA. Trimming stripped 0 bases from V and 7 bases from J, with 12 bases between. In DNA, the CDR3 is TGTGCCAGCAGCTTAGCAGGGGGGTTAAGTGGCTACACCTTC. Amino acids: CASSLAGGLSGYTF.

This clonotype has a handful of counts. The CDR3 loop reads CASRRLAVYNEQFF. CDR3 sequence (DNA): TGTGCCAGCAGGCGACTAGCGGTGTACAATGAGCAGTTCTTC. The chain is built from TRBV2 and TRBJ2-1; 9 positions match TRBD2. The length of the CDR3 is 14 residues. The trim removed 6 bases at V and 4 bases at J, leaving 4 bases unmatched. Germline V gene sequence: CDR1 SNHLY, CDR2 FYNNEI.

Turning to this clonotype: A much larger clone differs from this one at a single base, so this may be a read error. V and J are TRBV20-1 and TRBJ2-7; D gene unclear. CDR1 is DFQATT and CDR2 is SNEGSKA in the germline V gene (reference sequence). The CDR3 is made up of 12 amino acids. The CDR3 DNA reads as TGCAGTGCCAGAGACGACTCCTACGTGCAGTACTTC. Translation gives CSARDDSYVQYF.

CDR3 DNA: TGCAGCGTTGAGGCAGGGTCTCGGAATGAGCAGTTCTTC. As protein: CSVEAGSRNEQFF. V and J are TRBV29-1 and TRBJ2-1; TRBD1 is a possible D gene (5 bases). The ends were cut back, 3 bases at V and 7 bases at J, with 13 bases in the middle. The CDR3 covers 13 residues. Looked up from germline, CDR1 is SQVTM and CDR2 is ANQGSEA.

The chain links TRBV28 to TRBJ2-4; tentative D call: TRBD1 (5 bases). V was pared by 2 bases and J by 0 bases, with 8 bases between. Germline loops: CDR1 MDHEN, CDR2 SYDVKM. The CDR3 contains 15 residues. CDR3 bases: TGTGCCAGCAGTTTAAGGGGTCTAGCCAAAAACATTCAGTACTTC. Its translation is CASSLRGLAKNIQYF.

This clonotype appeared a few times. The chain uses TRBV20-1 and TRBJ2-3; 7 nucleotides match TRBD2. The CDR3 loop spans 15 amino acids. Germline lookup yields CDR1 DFQATT and CDR2 SNEGSKA (reference sequence). The junction had 9 bases not matched to a gene; V was cut back by 3 bases and J by 3 bases. This CDR3 is CSARNPGAGTDTQYF. Here the CDR3 DNA reads TGCAGTGCTAGGAACCCGGGAGCGGGGACAGATACGCAGTATTTT.

This clonotype was counted between two and nine times. V is TRBV5-1 and J is TRBJ2-1; 8 bases align to TRBD2. This CDR3 is 15 amino acids long. Looked up from germline, CDR1 is SGHRS and CDR2 is YFSETQ. V shed 4 bases, J shed 9 bases, and the junction held 12 bases outside the gene matches. In DNA, the CDR3 is TGCGCCAGCAGCCTTATGGGTAGCGGGATCGGTGAGCAGTTCTTC. Translation: CASSLMGSGIGEQFF.

The chain couples TRBV6-5 to TRBJ2-2; the D is unclear. This CDR3 comprises 14 residues. Per germline, CDR1 MNHEY and CDR2 SVGAGI. V was clipped by 6 bases and J by 4 bases, with 12 bases between them. The CDR3 spells CASRLLRLTGELFF. The CDR3, as DNA: TGTGCCAGCAGACTACTACGGCTCACCGGGGAGCTGTTTTTT.

CDR3 region: CASRPIDRASYGYTF. The CDR3, as DNA: TGTGCCAGCAGACCGATCGACAGGGCTTCCTATGGCTACACCTTC. The rearrangement joins TRBV6-2 or TRBV6-3 to TRBJ1-2, with 7 bases aligning to TRBD1. The CDR3 has 15 amino acids. Germline CDR1 and CDR2: MNHEY and SVGEGT. Trimming cost V 6 bases and J 4 bases; bases outside gene matches: 11.

The chain employs TRBV7-9 and TRBJ2-1; TRBD2 aligns across 13 bases. The V and J ends lost 5 bases and 9 bases, in that order; junction bases with no gene match: 10. The CDR3 sequence is 16 residues long. Germline loops: CDR1 SEHNR, CDR2 FQNEAQ (reference sequence). In DNA form, the CDR3 reads TGTGCCAGCAGCCTACTAGCGGGAGGGCCAGGCGGTGAGCAGTTCTTC. This translates into CASSLLAGGPGGEQFF.

This rearrangement joins TRBV11-1 to TRBJ1-1, with TRBD1 identical over 7 bases. There are 14 residues in the CDR3. The germline CDR1 and CDR2 sequences are SGHAT and FQDESV (reference sequence). Losses at the gene ends were 6 bases for V and 3 bases for J; bases not matched to a gene: 7. The CDR3: CASSWSTGDTEAFF. CDR3 in DNA: TGTGCCAGCAGTTGGTCCACAGGGGACACTGAAGCTTTCTTT.

CDR3 nucleotide sequence: TGTGCCATCAGTAGCGGGGACTCCTACGAGCAGTACTTC. This sequence encodes CAISSGDSYEQYF. The gene calls are TRBV10-3 and TRBJ2-7; 7 nucleotides match TRBD2. The germline CDR1 and CDR2 sequences are ENHRY and SYGVKD. The CDR3 spans 13 residues. V shed 5 bases, J shed 0 bases, and the junction held 1 base outside the gene matches.

The V and J genes are TRBV20-1 and TRBJ1-1, with 8 bases matching TRBD1. Trimming at V came to 0 bases and at J to 4 bases, leaving 4 bases not matched to a gene. The CDR3 contains 14 residues. The germline CDR1 and CDR2 sequences are DFQATT and SNEGSKA (reference sequence). CDR3 loop: CSARESRGRTEAFF. The CDR3 DNA follows: TGCAGTGCTAGAGAGAGCAGGGGGCGCACTGAAGCTTTCTTT.

This sequence joins TRBV12-3 or TRBV12-4 and TRBJ1-2; maybe TRBD1 (5 bases). The germline V and J ends were trimmed by 0 bases and 7 bases, with 12 bases remaining between them. The CDR3 has 14 residues. CDR3 bases: TGTGCCAGCAGTTTAGCGAGGGGCGCTTGTGGCTACACCTTC. Translation gives CASSLARGACGYTF.

As regards this clonotype: Sequence at one end of the junction differs from germline and may be a read error. J is TRBJ2-1 and V is TRBV7-9; 7 bases agree with TRBD2. The assigned J gene may be wrong: the sequence end matches TRBJ2-7 better. Germline V CDR1 and CDR2: SEHNR, FQNEAQ (reference sequence). The CDR3 covers 15 residues. In nucleotides, the CDR3 is TGTGCAAGCAGCACGACTAGCTTGAGTTACAATGAGCAGTACTTC. It translates to CASSTTSLSYNEQYF.

The V call is TRBV10-3, the J call TRBJ1-2; 8 nucleotides match TRBD1. The CDR3 totals 14 residues. J gave up 7 bases and V 4 bases, and 8 bases lay outside the gene matches. Germline V gives CDR1 ENHRY, CDR2 SYGVKD. CDR3 residues: CAISVETGAAGYTF. CDR3 DNA sequence: TGTGCCATCAGTGTCGAGACAGGGGCGGCTGGCTACACCTTC.

This chain uses TRBV27 with TRBJ2-7; the D call may be TRBD1 or TRBD2 (5 bases each). Germline V gene lookup returns CDR1 MNHEY and CDR2 SMNVEV (reference sequence). The CDR3 is 15 residues long. V was pared by 6 bases and J by 2 bases, with 17 bases between. The CDR3 reads CASRSGFVGAYEQYF. The CDR3 DNA reads as TGTGCCAGCAGATCAGGCTTTGTGGGGGCCTACGAGCAGTACTTC.

The gene calls are TRBV7-9 and TRBJ1-2; a weak D match, TRBD1 (6 bases). CDR1 is SEHNR and CDR2 is FQNEAQ in the germline V gene (reference sequence). The CDR3 runs 15 residues. The V and J ends lost 0 bases and 4 bases respectively, with 12 bases between them. This CDR3 reads CASSLAGTPSYGYTF. The CDR3 nucleotides are TGTGCCAGCAGCTTAGCAGGGACACCTAGCTATGGCTACACCTTC.

V usage is TRBV5-6 and J usage is TRBJ2-1; 11 bases fit TRBD1. The CDR3 runs to 15 residues. The germline gives CDR1 SGHDT, CDR2 YYEEEE. The ends lost 4 bases at V and 7 bases at J; junction bases unmatched: 7. The DNA of the CDR3 is TGTGCCAGCAGCCAGGACAGGGGGCGTATGAATGAGCAGTTCTTC. This encodes CASSQDRGRMNEQFF. Drawing the rest from reference TRBV5-6 and TRBJ2-1, the complete variable domain is DAGVTQSPTHLIKTRGQQVTLRCSPKSGHDTVSWYQQALGQGPQFIFQYYEEEERQRGNFPDRFSGHQFPNYSSELNVNALLLGDSALYLCASSQDRGRMNEQFFGPGTRLTVL.

This chain connects TRBV5-6 to TRBJ2-7; TRBD1 matches 11 bases. The CDR3 is made up of 14 amino acids. The J segment lost 5 bases and the V segment lost 4 bases, leaving 5 bases of the junction unmatched. Germline CDR1 reads SGHDT; CDR2 reads YYEEEE. CDR3 residues: CASSGLGQGDEQYF. As DNA, the CDR3 is TGTGCCAGCAGCGGTCTGGGACAGGGGGACGAGCAGTACTTC.

This clonotype has only a few counts. The gene calls are TRBV5-1 and TRBJ2-1, with a weak D call TRBD2 (6 bases). The CDR3 runs 16 residues. Looked up from germline, CDR1 is SGHRS and CDR2 is YFSETQ. The ends were cut back, 4 bases at V and 0 bases at J, with 14 bases in the middle. The CDR3 loop is CASSVGSASSYNEQFF. The CDR3 nucleotides read TGCGCCAGCAGCGTCGGGAGCGCTAGCTCCTACAATGAGCAGTTCTTC. The full variable domain, with the rest looked up from reference TRBV5-1 and TRBJ2-1, is KAGVTQTPRYLIKTRGQQVTLSCSPISGHRSVSWYQQTPGQGLQFLFEYFSETQRNKGNFPGRFSGRQFSNSRSEMNVSTLELGDSALYLCASSVGSASSYNEQFFGPGTRLTVL.

The V call is TRBV7-2, the J call TRBJ2-3; 7 positions match TRBD2. Germline V gives CDR1 SGHTA, CDR2 FQGNSA. The CDR3 spans 13 residues. V lost 7 bases to trimming and J lost 2 bases; unmatched junction nucleotides: 3. The CDR3 sequence: CASTGTTTDTQYF. The CDR3 DNA reads TGTGCCAGCACCGGGACTACCACAGATACGCAGTATTTT. Using reference TRBV7-2 and TRBJ2-3 for the parts outside the CDR3, the full variable domain is GAGVSQSPSNKVTEKGKDVELRCDPISGHTALYWYRQSLGQGLEFLIYFQGNSAPDKSGLPSDRFSAERTGGSVSTLTIQRTQQEDSAVYLCASTGTTTDTQYFGPGTRLTVL.

This clonotype was seen more than once but under ten times. J is TRBJ2-7 and V is TRBV6-2 or TRBV6-3; tentative D call: TRBD1 (5 bases). This CDR3 has 12 amino acids. V was cut by 6 bases and J by 2 bases, with 8 bases left in between. CDR1 is MNHEY and CDR2 is SVGEGT in the germline V gene. The CDR3 reads CASRKDTYEQYF. For the CDR3, the DNA is TGTGCCAGCAGAAAGGACACCTACGAGCAGTACTTC.

The rearrangement uses TRBV14 and TRBJ2-6, with D unresolved. Germline CDR1 SGHDN, CDR2 FVKESK. Trimming shortened V by 10 bases and J by 0 bases, and 13 bases separated the two germline ends. The CDR3 has 15 residues. The CDR3 loop is CATRAGSSGANVLTF. The CDR3, as DNA: TGTGCCACCCGGGCCGGCAGCTCTGGGGCCAACGTCCTGACTTTC.

This chain connects TRBV11-3 to TRBJ2-5; weak D call: TRBD2 (7 bases). Trimming took 4 bases from V and 5 from J, leaving 17 bases between them. The germline V gene has CDR1 SGHNT and CDR2 YENEEA. CDR3 length equals 15 residues. CDR3 DNA: TGTGCCAGCAGCTCGTCCCCAGGGGAGGGTGAGACCCAGTACTTC. It codes for CASSSSPGEGETQYF.

This clonotype was seen just once. The chain uses TRBV14 and TRBJ2-1; TRBD1 matches 11 bases. This CDR3 has 16 residues. V lost 3 bases to trimming and J lost 6 bases; unmatched junction nucleotides: 7. CDR1 SGHDN and CDR2 FVKESK come from the germline V gene. The CDR3 region is CASSHYPGTGGNEQFF. The DNA for the CDR3 is TGTGCCAGCAGCCACTACCCCGGGACAGGGGGCAATGAGCAGTTCTTC.

This clonotype was seen a few times. The V gene is TRBV25-1, the J gene TRBJ2-1; possible D gene TRBD2, 7 bases. This CDR3 contains 16 residues. V was clipped by 2 bases and J by 0 bases, with 11 bases between them. Germline assignment: CDR1 MGHDK and CDR2 SYGVNS. CDR3 sequence (DNA): TGTGCCAGCAGTGAAATGGGAGGGGGCTCCTACAATGAGCAGTTCTTC. It is translated as CASSEMGGGSYNEQFF.

This clonotype came up a few times. The rearrangement links TRBV4-3 to TRBJ1-2, with D perhaps matching TRBD1 (6 bases). Germline V CDR1 and CDR2: LGHNA, YSLEER. V lost 3 bases and J 8 bases, leaving 19 bases between the germline ends. This CDR3 has 15 residues. CDR3 coding DNA: TGCGCCAGCAGCCACTCAGGGGAGACATCAGGGGGCTACACCTTC. Its protein product is CASSHSGETSGGYTF.